The T cell receptor (beta chain) under discussion was sequenced for a study of blood T cell repertoires in COVID-19. Looking at the study overall: T cells, B-cell-depleted T cells, or PBMCs supplied cDNA or gDNA.

This clone turned up a few times. In the authors' methods: Reference gene primer amplification in the assay estimated nucleated cell counts. Here immunoSEQ multiplex PCR was the method, and the copy in TCRdb shows in-frame clones only, minus some. The V and J calls and clone size were taken over from that table, and D and trimming were inferred from the DNA. The sample holds roughly 81,000 clones; about four fifths are singletons and the top ten take roughly a tenth. The CDR3 is 13 residues long. CDR1 and CDR2 from the germline V gene are SGHTA and FQGNSA. The V end was cut by 3 bases, the J end by 7 bases, with 12 bases between.

This TCR was recovered from a man between 60 and 75 years old with acute or convalescent COVID-19. This sequence joins TRBV7-2 and TRBJ1-1, with D perhaps TRBD1 (6 bases). Sequenced: peripheral blood. The CDR3 region is CASSLDSSFEAFF. The CDR3 DNA reads TGTGCCAGCAGCTTGGACAGTAGCTTTGAAGCTTTCTTT.